This T cell receptor (beta chain) derives from a study of T cell repertoires in cytomegalovirus infection. Study summary: From public TCR beta signatures came an indication of both CMV infection and matching HLA type. General observations from the study: CMV carriers having the relevant HLA were flagged by cumulative public TCR beta family frequency. CMV-specific TCR beta clonotypes restricted by HLA-C dominated the ex vivo response.

This CDR3 is built from 14 residues. CDR1 is MDHEN and CDR2 is SYDVKM in the germline V gene. Trimming removed 3 bases from V and 6 bases from J; junction bases left unmatched: 6. TCRdb itself ran the reads through MiXCR, one entry per CDR3 protein. This table has 150,000 to 200,000 distinct CDR3 sequences, approximately 9.7% appearing once. This clonotype was found many times. Antigen unknown. The chain has TRBV28 and TRBJ1-2; 8 positions agree with TRBD1. Sequencing was done on a sample of PBMCs. This receptor was taken from a human donor in good health (CMV status not recorded). Some clones in this sample may be carry-over from other donors' samples. This CDR3 reads CASSFEGQVHGYTF. CDR3 DNA sequence: TGTGCCAGCAGTTTTGAGGGACAGGTGCATGGCTACACCTTC.